The entry below describes one T cell receptor (beta chain). Trimming pared 8 bases from V and 10 bases from J, leaving 12 bases between. The V gene's germline CDR1 is SEHNR and CDR2 FQNEAQ (reference sequence). The CDR3 totals 11 residues. The data originate from a study of T-cell reconstitution after alpha-beta-depleted transplantation in children. Preparing the TCRbeta library involved the use of unique molecular identifiers. Each CDR3 protein is one row after TCRdb ran MiXCR on the PCR reads. The repertoire holds 150,000 to 250,000 distinct CDR3 sequences, roughly 15% seen once, with about 13% in the top ten.

This specimen consisted of PBMCs from the stem cell graft donor, obtained from the stem cell graft. This receptor was obtained from a human donor who donated a stem cell graft to a child with acute lymphoblastic leukemia. The chain uses TRBV7-9 and TRBJ2-1, with a weak D call TRBD1 (5 bases). This CDR3 is CASQRGREQFF. DNA of the CDR3: TGTGCCAGCCAAAGGGGTCGGGAGCAGTTCTTC.